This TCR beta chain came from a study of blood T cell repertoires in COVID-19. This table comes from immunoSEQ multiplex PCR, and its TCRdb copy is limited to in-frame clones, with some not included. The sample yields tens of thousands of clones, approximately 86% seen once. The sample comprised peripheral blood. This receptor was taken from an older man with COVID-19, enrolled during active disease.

The CDR3 is CASSLGGQETQYF. CDR3 coding DNA: TGCGCCAGCAGCCTAGGGGGCCAGGAGACCCAGTACTTC. V and J are TRBV5-1 and TRBJ2-5; 7 bases map to TRBD1. This CDR3 is built from 13 residues. CDR1 and CDR2 from the germline V gene are SGHRS and YFSETQ. With 4 bases clipped from V and 5 bases from J, the junction kept 5 bases outside the gene matches.